This T cell receptor beta chain was documented in a study of shared clonotypes between healthy human individuals. Trimming took 2 bases from V and 3 from J, leaving 14 bases between them. Germline V gene data show CDR1 as LGHNT and CDR2 as FRNRAP. The CDR3 consists of 15 residues. Clones were sequenced by immunoSEQ multiplex PCR, and TCRdb holds only the in-frame ones, with some missing. The repertoire holds millions of clones, with 95% as singletons. Sequences were obtained from naive CD4+ T cells sorted from blood. The subset was: CD45RA+ positively selected. J is TRBJ2-7 and V is TRBV12-5, with no clear D. The TCR comes from a young man in good health. The CDR3 DNA sequence: TGTGCTAGTGGTTTGTCGGCCCGGAAGAACTACGAGCAGTACTTC. The encoded protein is CASGLSARKNYEQYF. The variable domain in full, completed from reference TRBV12-5 and TRBJ2-7, reads DARVTQTPRHKVTEMGQEVTMRCQPILGHNTVFWYRQTMMQGLELLAYFRNRAPLDDSGMPKDRFSAEMPDATLATLKIQPSEPRDSAVYFCASGLSARKNYEQYFGPGTRLTVT.